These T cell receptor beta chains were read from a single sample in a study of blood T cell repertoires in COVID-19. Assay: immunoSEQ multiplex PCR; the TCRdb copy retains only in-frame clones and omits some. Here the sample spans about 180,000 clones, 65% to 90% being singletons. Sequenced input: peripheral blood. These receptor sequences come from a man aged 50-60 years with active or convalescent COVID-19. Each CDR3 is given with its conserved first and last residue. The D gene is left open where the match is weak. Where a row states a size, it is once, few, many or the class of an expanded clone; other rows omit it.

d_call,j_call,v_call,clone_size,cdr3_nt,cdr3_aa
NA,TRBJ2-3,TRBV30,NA,TGTGCCTGGACCCGGACACCTAGCACAGATACGCAGTATTTT,CAWTRTPSTDTQYF
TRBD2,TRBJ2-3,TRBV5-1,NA,TGCGCCAGCAGCACGGCTAGCGGGAGTTCGACAGATACGCAGTATTTT,CASSTASGSSTDTQYF
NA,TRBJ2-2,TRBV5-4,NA,TGTGCCAGCAGCTTGGTTGGCGGGAACACCGGGGAGCTGTTTTTT,CASSLVGGNTGELFF
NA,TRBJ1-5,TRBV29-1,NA,TGCAGCGCCGCCGGGATCGGTGGTCGGCCCCAGCATTTT,CSAAGIGGRPQHF
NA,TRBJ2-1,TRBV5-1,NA,TGCGCCAGCAGCTTGTTTCCAGGGGTATACAATGAGCAGTTCTTC,CASSLFPGVYNEQFF
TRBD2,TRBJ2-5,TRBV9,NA,TGTGCCAGCAGCGAGAGGGGGACTAGCGGTTTGGAGACCCAGTACTTC,CASSERGTSGLETQYF
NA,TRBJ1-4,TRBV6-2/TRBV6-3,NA,TGTGCCAGCAGTTCTGCAGGGTCAACTAATGAAAAACTGTTTTTT,CASSSAGSTNEKLFF
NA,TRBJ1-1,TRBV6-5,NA,TGTGCCAGCAGGCGTACAGAGAACACTGAAGCTTTCTTT,CASRRTENTEAFF
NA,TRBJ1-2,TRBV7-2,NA,TGTGCCAGCAGCTTATTGGTTAGTGGTCATGGCTACACCTTC,CASSLLVSGHGYTF
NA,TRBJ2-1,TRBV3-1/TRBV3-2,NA,TGTGCCAGCAGCCAAGAGCCAGGCTTCTACAATGAGCAGTTCTTC,CASSQEPGFYNEQFF
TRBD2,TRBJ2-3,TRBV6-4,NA,TGTGCCAGCAGTGATCAGGCTAGCGGGGGCACAGATACGCAGTATTTT,CASSDQASGGTDTQYF
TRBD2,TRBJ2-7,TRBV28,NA,TGTGCCAGCAACCCCGGGGGGGCGGGAGAGCAGTACTTC,CASNPGGAGEQYF
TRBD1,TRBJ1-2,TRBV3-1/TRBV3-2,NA,TGTGCCAGCAGCCAAGGGGACAGGGGTGATAAGAGCTACACCTTC,CASSQGDRGDKSYTF
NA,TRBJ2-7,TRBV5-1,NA,TGCGCCAGCAGCTCGGCCAGGGGCTACGAGCAGTACTTC,CASSSARGYEQYF
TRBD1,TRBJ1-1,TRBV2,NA,TGTGCCAGGGGGACAGGGGGGTACACTGAAGCTTTCTTT,CARGTGGYTEAFF
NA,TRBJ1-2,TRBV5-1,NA,TGCGCCAGCAGCTTGGCGGGGGAGTATGGCTACACCTTC,CASSLAGEYGYTF
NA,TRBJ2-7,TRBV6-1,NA,TGTGCCAGCAGTGAGTACCCCGGAGGGAACGAGCAGTACTTC,CASSEYPGGNEQYF
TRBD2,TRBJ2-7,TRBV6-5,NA,TGTGCCAGCAGTTACCAGTGGGGGGAGGGCTACGAGCAGTACTTC,CASSYQWGEGYEQYF
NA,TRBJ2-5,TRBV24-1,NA,TGTGCCACCAGTGGGGGTGTGGGGGCAATCGGCCAAGAGACCCAGTACTTC,CATSGGVGAIGQETQYF
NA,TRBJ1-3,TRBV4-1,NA,TGCGCCAGCAGCCCACAGTCCTTGCGGGACACCATATATTTT,CASSPQSLRDTIYF
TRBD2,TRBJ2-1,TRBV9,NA,TGTGCCAGCAGCGTTTTTGGGACTAGCGGCATCGACAATGAGCAGTTCTTC,CASSVFGTSGIDNEQFF
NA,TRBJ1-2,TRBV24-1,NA,TGTGCCACCAGTGATGATTCGGGGGATCGTGGCTACACCTTC,CATSDDSGDRGYTF
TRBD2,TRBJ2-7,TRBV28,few,TGTGCCAGCAACCAACTAGCGGGACCCTCCGAGCAGTACTTC,CASNQLAGPSEQYF
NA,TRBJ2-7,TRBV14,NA,TGTGCCAGCAGCCATTGGGGCGACGAGCAGTACTTC,CASSHWGDEQYF
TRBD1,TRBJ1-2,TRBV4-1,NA,TGCGCCAGCAGCCAAGATTTTAACAGGGGAGGAGGTGGCTACACCTTC,CASSQDFNRGGGGYTF
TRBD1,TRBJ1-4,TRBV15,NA,TGTGCCACGAGGGACAGGGGGCGTGAAAAACTGTTTTTT,CATRDRGREKLFF